This T cell receptor (beta chain) derives from a study of blood T cell repertoires in COVID-19. Turning to the study itself: COVID-19 samples from acute and convalescent phases originated in the United States, Italy and Spain. In each case, the material was cDNA or gDNA derived from T cells, B-cell-depleted T cells, or PBMCs.

Deletions cut 3 bases from V and 3 bases from J, with 15 bases between. Per the germline V gene, CDR1 is DFQATT and CDR2 is SNEGSKA (reference sequence). This CDR3 spans 14 amino acids. Source study methods: The authors estimated nucleated cell counts from reference gene primer amplification. Clones were sequenced by immunoSEQ multiplex PCR, and TCRdb holds only the in-frame ones, with some missing. D and trimming come from the DNA, and the V and J calls and clone size come from that table. The repertoire has some 110,000 clones, 71% of them found once; the top ten carry roughly 0.86%. This sequence originates from a human donor with acute or convalescent COVID-19. The donor label of this sample is uncertain. The rearrangement uses TRBV20-1 and TRBJ2-7; perhaps TRBD1 as D (5 bases). The sequencing input was peripheral blood. The DNA for the CDR3 is TGCAGTGCTAGTGGGGCCACCATTAGCTACGAGCAGTACTTC. It yields the protein CSASGATISYEQYF.